The entry that follows covers one T cell receptor beta chain sequence. What it recognizes is unknown. Use of 60 Vbeta and 13 Jbeta primers characterized the PCR. Measured with immunoSEQ multiplex PCR; TCRdb has only the in-frame clones, and not every one. The data contain about 130,000 clones, about 80% of them singletons. The record originates from a study of cytomegalovirus exposure and HLA in healthy donors. Across the study: In a previous analysis, 120 million or so unique TCR beta sequences were found from 150 million to 200 million T cells.

Points from the study as a whole: Reports described diagnosis of cytomegalovirus status by the classifier as highly specific and sensitive.

The source is a man aged 35 to 55 in good health and CMV-seronegative. Sequencing used PBMCs.

The CDR3 sequence: CASRTKGAESTGNTIYF. CDR3 sequence (DNA): TGCGCCAGCAGAACCAAAGGGGCAGAGAGTACTGGAAACACCATATATTTT. V usage is TRBV5-1 and J usage is TRBJ1-3, with D perhaps matching TRBD1 (5 bases). This CDR3 is 17 amino acids long. Trimming removed 5 bases at V and 2 bases at J, with 20 bases between. Per germline, CDR1 SGHRS and CDR2 YFSETQ.